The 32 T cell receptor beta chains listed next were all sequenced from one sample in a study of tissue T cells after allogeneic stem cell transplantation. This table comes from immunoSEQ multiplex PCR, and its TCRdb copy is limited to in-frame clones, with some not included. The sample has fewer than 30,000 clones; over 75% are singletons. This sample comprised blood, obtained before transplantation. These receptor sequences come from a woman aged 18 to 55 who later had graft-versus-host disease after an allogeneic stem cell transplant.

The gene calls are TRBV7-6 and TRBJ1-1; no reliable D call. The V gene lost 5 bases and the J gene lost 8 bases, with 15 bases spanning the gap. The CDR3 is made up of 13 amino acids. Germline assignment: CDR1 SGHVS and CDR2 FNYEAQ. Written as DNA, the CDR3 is TGTGCCAGCAGCCAGGACCTCCGGACGGAAGCTTTCTTT. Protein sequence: CASSQDLRTEAFF.

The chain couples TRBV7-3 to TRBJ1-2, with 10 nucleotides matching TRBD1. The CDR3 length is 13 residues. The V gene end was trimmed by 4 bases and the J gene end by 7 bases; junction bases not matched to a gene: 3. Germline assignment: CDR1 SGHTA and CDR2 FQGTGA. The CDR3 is CASSSDRGLGYTF. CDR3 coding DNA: TGTGCCAGCAGCTCAGACAGGGGGCTTGGCTACACCTTC. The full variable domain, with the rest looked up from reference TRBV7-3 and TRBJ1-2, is GAGVSQTPSNKVTEKGKYVELRCDPISGHTALYWYRQSLGQGPEFLIYFQGTGAADDSGLPNDRFFAVRPEGSVSTLKIQRTERGDSAVYLCASSSDRGLGYTFGSGTRLTVV.

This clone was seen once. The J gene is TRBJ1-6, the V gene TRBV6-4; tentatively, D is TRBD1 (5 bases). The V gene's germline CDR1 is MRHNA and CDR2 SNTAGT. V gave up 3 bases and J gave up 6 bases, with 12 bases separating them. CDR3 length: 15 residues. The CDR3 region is CASSDWGDPNSPLHF. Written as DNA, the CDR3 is TGTGCCAGCAGTGATTGGGGGGATCCTAATTCACCCCTCCACTTT.

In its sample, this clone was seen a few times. The CDR3 sequence is CASSVATGELFF. As DNA, the CDR3 is TGTGCCAGCAGCGTAGCTACCGGGGAGCTGTTTTTT. The genes are TRBV9 and TRBJ2-2; D call uncertain. This CDR3 region has 12 residues. V gave up 0 bases and J gave up 5 bases, with 2 bases separating them. CDR1 SGDLS and CDR2 YYNGEE come from the germline V gene.

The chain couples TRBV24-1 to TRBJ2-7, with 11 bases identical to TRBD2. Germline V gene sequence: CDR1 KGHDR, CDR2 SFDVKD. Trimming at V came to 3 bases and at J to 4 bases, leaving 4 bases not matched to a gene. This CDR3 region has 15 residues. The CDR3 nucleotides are TGTGCCACCAGTGATACGGTAGCGGGGGGGTACGAGCAGTACTTC. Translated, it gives CATSDTVAGGYEQYF.

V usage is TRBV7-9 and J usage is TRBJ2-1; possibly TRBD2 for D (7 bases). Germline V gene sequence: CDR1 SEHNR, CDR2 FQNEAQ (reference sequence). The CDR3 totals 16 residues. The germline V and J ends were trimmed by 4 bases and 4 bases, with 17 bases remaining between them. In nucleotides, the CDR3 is TGTGCCAGCAGCTCTAGCGGAGGGGGGACTTACAATGAGCAGTTCTTC. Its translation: CASSSSGGGTYNEQFF. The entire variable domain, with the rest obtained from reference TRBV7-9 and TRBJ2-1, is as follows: DTGVSQNPRHKITKRGQNVTFRCDPISEHNRLYWYRQTLGQGPEFLTYFQNEAQLEKSRLLSDRFSAERPKGSFSTLEIQRTEQGDSAMYLCASSSSGGGTYNEQFFGPGTRLTVL.

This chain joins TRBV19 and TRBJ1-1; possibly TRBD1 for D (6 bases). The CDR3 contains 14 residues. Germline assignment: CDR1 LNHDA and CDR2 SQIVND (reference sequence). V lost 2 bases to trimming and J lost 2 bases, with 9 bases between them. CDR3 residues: CASSIRGKNTEAFF. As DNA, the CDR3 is TGTGCCAGTAGTATAAGGGGGAAAAACACTGAAGCTTTCTTT.

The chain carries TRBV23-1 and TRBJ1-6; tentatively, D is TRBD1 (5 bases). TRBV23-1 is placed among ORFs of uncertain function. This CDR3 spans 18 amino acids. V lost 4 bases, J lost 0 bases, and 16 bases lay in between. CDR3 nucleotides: TGCGCCAGCAGTCTCGATCGAGGGGCTAGCTCCTATAATTCACCCCTCCACTTT. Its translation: CASSLDRGASSYNSPLHF.

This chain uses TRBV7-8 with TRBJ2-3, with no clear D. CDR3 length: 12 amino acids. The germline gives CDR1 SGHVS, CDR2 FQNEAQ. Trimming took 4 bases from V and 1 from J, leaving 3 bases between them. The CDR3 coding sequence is TGTGCCAGCAGCTCTCGCACAGATACGCAGTATTTT. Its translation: CASSSRTDTQYF.

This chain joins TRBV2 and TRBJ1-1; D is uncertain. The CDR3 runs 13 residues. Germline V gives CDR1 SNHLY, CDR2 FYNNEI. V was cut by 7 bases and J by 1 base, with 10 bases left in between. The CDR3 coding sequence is TGTGCCAGCACAAAGGGTCCGAACACTGAAGCTTTCTTT. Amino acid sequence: CASTKGPNTEAFF.

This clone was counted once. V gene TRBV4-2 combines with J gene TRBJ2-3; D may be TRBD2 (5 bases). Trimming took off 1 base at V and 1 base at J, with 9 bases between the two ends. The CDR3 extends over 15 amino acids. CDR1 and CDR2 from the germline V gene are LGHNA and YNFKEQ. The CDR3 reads CASSQAIGGTDTQYF. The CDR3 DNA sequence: TGTGCCAGCAGCCAAGCTATCGGGGGCACAGATACGCAGTATTTT.

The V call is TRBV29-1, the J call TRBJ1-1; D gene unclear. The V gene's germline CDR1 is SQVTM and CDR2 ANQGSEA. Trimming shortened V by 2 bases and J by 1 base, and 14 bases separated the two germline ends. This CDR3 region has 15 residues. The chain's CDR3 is CSVERRVIGNTEAFF. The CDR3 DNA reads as TGCAGCGTTGAACGCCGTGTTATAGGGAACACTGAAGCTTTCTTT.

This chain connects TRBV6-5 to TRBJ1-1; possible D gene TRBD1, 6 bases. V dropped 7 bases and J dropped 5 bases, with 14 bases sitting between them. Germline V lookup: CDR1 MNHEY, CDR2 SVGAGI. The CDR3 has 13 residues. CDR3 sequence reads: CASKVRGVTEAFF. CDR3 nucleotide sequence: TGTGCCAGCAAAGTCAGGGGAGTTACTGAAGCTTTCTTT.

As DNA, the CDR3 is TGTGCCAGCAGCCGACAGGGGGTCCACGAGCAGTACTTC. The encoded protein is CASSRQGVHEQYF. The chain recombines TRBV6-5 with TRBJ2-7; 9 positions agree with TRBD1. CDR3 size: 13 residues. Trimming removed 6 bases from V and 5 bases from J; junction bases left unmatched: 5. CDR1 is MNHEY, CDR2 SVGAGI, per germline.

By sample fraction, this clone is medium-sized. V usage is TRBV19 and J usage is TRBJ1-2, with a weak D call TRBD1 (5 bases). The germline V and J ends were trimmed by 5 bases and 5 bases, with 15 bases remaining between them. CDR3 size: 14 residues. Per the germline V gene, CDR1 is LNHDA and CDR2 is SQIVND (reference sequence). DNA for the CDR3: TGTGCCAGTAGTTTCCGGGGGTCATCGTATGGCTACACCTTC. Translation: CASSFRGSSYGYTF.

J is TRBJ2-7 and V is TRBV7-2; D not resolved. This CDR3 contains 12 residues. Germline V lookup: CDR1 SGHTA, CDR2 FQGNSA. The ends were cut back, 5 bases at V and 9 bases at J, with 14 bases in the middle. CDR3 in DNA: TGTGCCAGCAGCGCTTCCCTTATAGGGCAGTACTTC. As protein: CASSASLIGQYF.

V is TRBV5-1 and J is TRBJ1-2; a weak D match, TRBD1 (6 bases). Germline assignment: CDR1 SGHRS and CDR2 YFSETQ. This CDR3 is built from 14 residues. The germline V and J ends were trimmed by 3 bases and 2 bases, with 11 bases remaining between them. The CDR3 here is CASSSTQGNYGYTF. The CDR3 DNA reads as TGCGCCAGCAGCTCTACCCAGGGGAACTATGGCTACACCTTC.

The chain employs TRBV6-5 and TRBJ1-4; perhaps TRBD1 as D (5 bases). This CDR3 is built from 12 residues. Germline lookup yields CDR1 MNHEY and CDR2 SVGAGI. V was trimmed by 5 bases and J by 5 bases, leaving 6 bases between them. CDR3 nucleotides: TGTGCCAGCAGTCGGGGGAATGAAAAACTGTTTTTT. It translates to CASSRGNEKLFF.

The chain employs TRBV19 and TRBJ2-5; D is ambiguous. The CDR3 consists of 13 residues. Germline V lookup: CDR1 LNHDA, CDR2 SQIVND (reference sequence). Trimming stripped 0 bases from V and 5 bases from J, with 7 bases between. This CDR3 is CASSIDGGETQYF. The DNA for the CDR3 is TGTGCCAGTAGTATAGATGGTGGCGAGACCCAGTACTTC.

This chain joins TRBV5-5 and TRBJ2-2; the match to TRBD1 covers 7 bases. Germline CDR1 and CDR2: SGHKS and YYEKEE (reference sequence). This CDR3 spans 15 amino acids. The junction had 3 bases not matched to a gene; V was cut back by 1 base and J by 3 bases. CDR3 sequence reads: CASSLLGTDTGELFF. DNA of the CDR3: TGTGCCAGCAGCTTGCTTGGGACAGACACCGGGGAGCTGTTTTTT.

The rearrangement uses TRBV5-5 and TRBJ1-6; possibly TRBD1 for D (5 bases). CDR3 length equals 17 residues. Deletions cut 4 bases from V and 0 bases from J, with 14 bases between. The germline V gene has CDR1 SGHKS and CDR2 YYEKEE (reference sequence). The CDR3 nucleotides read TGTGCCAGCAGCCGGGGAGGGGAGAGCTCCTATAATTCACCCCTCCACTTT. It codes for CASSRGGESSYNSPLHF.

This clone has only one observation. The CDR3 coding sequence is TGTGCCAGCAGTTCCGACTACGAGCAGTACTTC. As protein: CASSSDYEQYF. The chain recombines TRBV6-5 with TRBJ2-7, with unresolved D. The CDR3 spans 11 residues. V dropped 4 bases and J dropped 3 bases, with 4 bases sitting between them. CDR1 and CDR2 from the germline V gene are MNHEY and SVGAGI.

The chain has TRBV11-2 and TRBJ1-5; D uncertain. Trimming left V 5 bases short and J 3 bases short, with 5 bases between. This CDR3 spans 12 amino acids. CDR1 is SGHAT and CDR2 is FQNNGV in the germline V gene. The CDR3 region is CASSPNNQPQHF. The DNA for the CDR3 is TGTGCCAGCAGCCCTAACAATCAGCCCCAGCATTTT.

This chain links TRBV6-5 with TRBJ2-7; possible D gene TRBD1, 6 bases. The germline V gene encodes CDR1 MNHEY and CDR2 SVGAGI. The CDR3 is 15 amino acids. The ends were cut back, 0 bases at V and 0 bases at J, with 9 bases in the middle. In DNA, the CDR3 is TGTGCCAGCAGTTACTCGGGACACAGCTCCTACGAGCAGTACTTC. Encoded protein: CASSYSGHSSYEQYF.

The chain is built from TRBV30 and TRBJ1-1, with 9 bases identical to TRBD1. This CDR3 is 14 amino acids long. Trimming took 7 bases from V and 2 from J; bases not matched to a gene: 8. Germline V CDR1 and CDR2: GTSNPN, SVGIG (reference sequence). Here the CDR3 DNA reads TGTGCCTCAACAGGGGGCAAGTTAAACACTGAAGCTTTCTTT. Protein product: CASTGGKLNTEAFF.

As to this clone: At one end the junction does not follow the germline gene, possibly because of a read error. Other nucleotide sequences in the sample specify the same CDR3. The CDR3 here is CASSLVITGKLFF. Written as DNA, the CDR3 is TGTGCTAGCAGCTTAGTGATAACGGGAAAACTGTTTTTT. The chain carries TRBV7-8 and TRBJ1-4; D gene uncertain. CDR1 is SGHVS, CDR2 FQNEAQ, per germline. CDR3 length: 13 amino acids.

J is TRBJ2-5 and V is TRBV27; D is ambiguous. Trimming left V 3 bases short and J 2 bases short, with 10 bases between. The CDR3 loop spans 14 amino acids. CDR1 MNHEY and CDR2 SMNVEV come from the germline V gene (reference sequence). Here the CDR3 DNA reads TGTGCCAGCAGTTTGGCCTGGGATCAAGAGACCCAGTACTTC. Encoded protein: CASSLAWDQETQYF.

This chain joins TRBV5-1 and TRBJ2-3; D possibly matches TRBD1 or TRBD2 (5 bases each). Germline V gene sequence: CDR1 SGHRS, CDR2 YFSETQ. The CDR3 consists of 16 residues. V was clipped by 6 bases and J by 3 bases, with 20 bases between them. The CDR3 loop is CASTVQPGRGTDTQYF. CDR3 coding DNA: TGCGCCAGCACCGTACAACCGGGACGGGGAACAGATACGCAGTATTTT.

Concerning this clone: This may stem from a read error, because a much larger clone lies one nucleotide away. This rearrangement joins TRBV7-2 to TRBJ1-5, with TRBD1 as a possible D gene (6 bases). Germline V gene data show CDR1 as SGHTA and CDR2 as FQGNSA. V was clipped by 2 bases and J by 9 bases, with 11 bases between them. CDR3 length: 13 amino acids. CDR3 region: CASSLLGGGPQHF. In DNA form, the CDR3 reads TGTGCCAGCAGCTTATTGGGGGGCGGGCCCCAGCATTTT.

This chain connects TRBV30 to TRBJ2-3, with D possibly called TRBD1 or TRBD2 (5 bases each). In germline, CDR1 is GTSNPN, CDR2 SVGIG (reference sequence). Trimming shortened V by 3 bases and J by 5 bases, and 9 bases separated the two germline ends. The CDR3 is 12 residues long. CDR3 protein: CAWSPGGDTQYF. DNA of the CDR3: TGTGCCTGGAGCCCTGGGGGAGATACGCAGTATTTT.

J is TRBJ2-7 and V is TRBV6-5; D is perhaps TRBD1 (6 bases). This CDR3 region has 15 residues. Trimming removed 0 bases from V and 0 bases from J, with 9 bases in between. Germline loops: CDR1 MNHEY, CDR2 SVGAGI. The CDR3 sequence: CASSYSVDSSYEQYF. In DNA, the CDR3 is TGTGCCAGCAGTTACTCGGTGGACAGCTCCTACGAGCAGTACTTC.

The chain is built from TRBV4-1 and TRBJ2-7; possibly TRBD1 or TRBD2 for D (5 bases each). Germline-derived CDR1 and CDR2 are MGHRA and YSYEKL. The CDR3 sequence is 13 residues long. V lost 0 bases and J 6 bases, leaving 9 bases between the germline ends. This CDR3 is CASSQDRESEQYF. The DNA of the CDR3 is TGCGCCAGCAGCCAAGACAGGGAGAGCGAGCAGTACTTC.